This TCR beta chain was profiled in a study of regulatory T cells in long-lasting Graves disease (dated by TCRdb to the early 2020s). For the study in its entirety: Patients with newly diagnosed Graves' disease had been on antithyroid drugs for under 3 months. This study used TCR sequencing and RNA sequencing of peripheral blood to compare persistent Graves' disease patients against newly diagnosed Graves' disease patients. The study was conducted in China and was registered as a clinical trial. A total of around 35 samples underwent TCR sequencing: some 13 from persistent and about 20 from newly diagnosed Graves' disease patients. Broader findings and caveats from the paper: The authors acknowledged the small sample size as a limitation that may reduce accuracy. Compared with newly diagnosed patients, patients with persistent Graves' disease had lower TCR Shannon entropy and fewer highly expanded clones, which suggests clonal expansion. The study examined only peripheral blood because the primary lesion, thyroid tissue, could not be accessed. Persistent patients shared more public clonotypes among themselves (over 2,500) than newly diagnosed patients did (about 900). Preferential use of TRBV28, TRBJ1-2 and TRBJ2-5 was observed in persistent disease, whereas TRBV20-1 and TRBJ2-1 were favored in newly diagnosed disease. Sequencing and analysis were restricted to the TCR beta chain.

The time point label, read with the paper, signifies: newly diagnosed GD, antithyroid drugs for less than 3 months. For both TCR sequencing and RNA sequencing, RNA was extracted from PBMCs using TRIzol. Graves' disease was diagnosed according to American Thyroid Association guidelines. The patients came from an endocrinology department in Xi'an, China. Each patient gave roughly 10 milliliters of peripheral blood, collected in an EDTA anticoagulant tube. Ficoll Paque Plus density gradient separation was used to isolate PBMCs, and no further T cell sorting was performed. An Agilent 2100 Bioanalyzer and agarose gel were used to check RNA quality, while a NanoDrop 2000 measured RNA concentration. V loses 0 bases at its end and J loses 1 base; junction bases beyond the gene matches: 4. The germline V gene sets CDR1 to SGDLS and CDR2 to YYNGEE. The CDR3 starts with the cysteine, ends with the phenylalanine, and has 18 residues. The only DNA kept is the CDR3, 54 bases in frame from the first base.

Library prep was done by multiplex PCR. The listed sequencing device is Illumina HiSeq 4000. To build TCR beta libraries, CDR3 regions were amplified by Arm-PCR using iRepertoire HTBI primers. Before sequencing, the PCR products underwent gel purification. The published analysis was carried out like this. Gene usage analysis of CDR3 amino acid clonotypes used the roughly 62 TRBV and about 13 TRBJ segments found across samples. COPE and FqMerger were used to merge the filtered high-quality paired reads into contigs. Contigs were aligned with BLAST to IMGT TRBV, TRBD and TRBJ reference genes, and CDR3 was defined per IMGT. Clonotypes above 0.1% frequency were classified as highly expanded clones. Repertoire diversity was measured by Shannon entropy, and V-J evenness by the Gini coefficient. Public clonotypes were defined as clonotypes shared by more than one individual. In TCRdb, the public reads were trimmed at Q25 with fastp and aligned with MiXCR, with productive beta chains retained. Entries that share a CDR3 protein sequence are merged under the most common genes and DNA. What appears here as the V and J calls and clone size reflects TCRdb's work, not the paper's. Here the sample has roughly 500,000 distinct CDR3 sequences; around an eighth occur a single time. The top ten clones comprise approximately 9.3% of the sample.

A note on this clonotype: It lacks a known antigen. Qualities for individual bases were not recorded, and no much larger clone is one base off.

These data also featured in a second study, about T cells in Graves' hyperthyroidism and ophthalmopathy. As noted in the second study: Graves' hyperthyroidism was defined as stable when no progression to ophthalmopathy occurred over 18 months of follow-up. Hyperthyroidism patients were aged 18 to 65 years and newly diagnosed, with disease duration of less than 2 months. Exclusion was applied to patients with uncontrolled infections, other autoimmune diseases, pregnancy or lactation. Diagnoses relied on clinical symptoms, serum thyroxine and TRAb, thyroid ultrasound and orbital computed tomography. The first round of RT-PCR for the TCR CDR3 was performed with the HTBI primer set and the Qiagen OneStep RT-PCR kit. Most expanded thyroid clonotypes (frequency above 0.001) were also detected in blood, suggesting blood repertoires may reflect thyroid immune responses. A model built on a 13 V-J signature distinguished ophthalmopathy from stable hyperthyroidism, reaching about 88% sensitivity and under 84% specificity in cross-validation and 80%/75% in testing. In validation, the model predicted progression to ophthalmopathy a median of about 6.8 months before onset, with 65% to 71% sensitivity and around 76% specificity. A discovery cohort of about a hundred patients, roughly 45 with Graves' ophthalmopathy and 55 to 65 with stable Graves' hyperthyroidism, was used to find distinguishing TCR V-J signatures. An independent validation cohort of around 19 hyperthyroidism patients and approximately 16 patients who later progressed to ophthalmopathy tested prospective prediction of ophthalmopathy. The 100 or so discovery patients were divided at random into training and test sets in a 7:3 ratio. In addition, the study compared T-cell repertoires in thyroid tissue and in blood from roughly 6 Graves' hyperthyroidism patients. Following sampling, methimazole starting at 30 mg daily was given to hyperthyroidism patients, and high-dose intravenous methylprednisolone was given to ophthalmopathy patients. A second multiplex PCR round built the libraries, followed by size selection and purification. Paired-end sequencing of the libraries was performed with 100 bp reads on an Illumina HiSeq2000. Raw data were processed with SOAPnuke, discarding reads with adapters, uncalled bases, mean Phred below 15, or no exact constant-primer or identifier match. High-quality paired reads were merged with COPE v1.2.5, and unique nucleotide sequences were defined as clonotypes. Clonotypes were aligned to IMGT TRBV, TRBD and TRBJ reference segments using MiTCR v1.1. The analysis was restricted to V-J combinations with a frequency above 0.0001, which together covered 99.2% of the repertoires. A TCS score was defined as the ratio of F50 (clonal expansion) to E x V (chaos), with BLOSUM62-based TCRdist applied between CDR3 peptides within each V-J. Welch's t-statistics and random forest reduced approximately 520 V-J features to under 15, which were used in a naive Bayes classifier (R e1071). Sample size was not statistically predetermined, and blinding of investigators to group allocation was not performed. TCR Vbeta CDR3 sequencing of 120 to 150 peripheral blood samples (43 ophthalmopathy, 75 or so hyperthyroidism and roughly 17 progressor patients) is reported in the paper.

The sample consisted of peripheral blood mononuclear cells (PBMCs), taken at new diagnosis, from a patient treated with antithyroid drugs. This clonotype originated in a man aged 25-45 years with Graves disease. Donor details come from another sample of the same person, matched by shared clones. The rearrangement joined TRBV9 to TRBJ2-6; 10 of the junction bases match TRBD2. The bases are TGTGCCAGCAGCGTAGGAGCTAGCGGGAGTTCTGGGGCCAACGTCCTGACTTTC. Translation gives CASSVGASGSSGANVLTF.